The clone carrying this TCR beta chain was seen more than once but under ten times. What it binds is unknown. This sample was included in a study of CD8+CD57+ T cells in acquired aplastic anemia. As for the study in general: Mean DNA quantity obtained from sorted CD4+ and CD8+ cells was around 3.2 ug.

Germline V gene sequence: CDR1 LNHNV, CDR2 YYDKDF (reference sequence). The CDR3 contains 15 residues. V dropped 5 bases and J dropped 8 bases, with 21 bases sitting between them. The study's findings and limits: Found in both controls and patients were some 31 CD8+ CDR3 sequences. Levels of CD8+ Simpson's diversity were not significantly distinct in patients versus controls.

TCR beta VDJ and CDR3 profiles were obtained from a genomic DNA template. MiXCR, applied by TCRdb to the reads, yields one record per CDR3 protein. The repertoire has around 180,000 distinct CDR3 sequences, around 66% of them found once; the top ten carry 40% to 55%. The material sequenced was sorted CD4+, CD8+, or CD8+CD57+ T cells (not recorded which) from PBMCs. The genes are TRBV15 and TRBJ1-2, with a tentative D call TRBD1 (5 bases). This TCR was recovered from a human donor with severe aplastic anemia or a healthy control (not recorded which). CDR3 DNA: TGTGCCACCAGCGGTCACTCGGGAGGGGCGCGAGGCTACACCTTC. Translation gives CATSGHSGGARGYTF.